Given below is one TCR beta chain in context. The antigen is not known. Expressed TCRB transcripts were sequenced after all isolated RNA was converted to cDNA. The method was immunoSEQ multiplex PCR; TCRdb's version includes in-frame clones alone and lacks a portion of them. The data contain some 660,000 clones, about 14% of them seen just once; the ten biggest clones take up 0.035% to 0.045%. The source of the sample is a study of beta chain features in type 1 diabetes. Study as a whole: The patients were much like the healthy donors in age, gender and cell yields.

Trimming shortened V by 8 bases and J by 11 bases, and 11 bases separated the two germline ends. This CDR3 spans 10 amino acids. Germline CDR1 SGDLS, CDR2 YYNGEE. Sorted cells reached over 95% purity in every population. Study-wide results and caveats: Moderate yet significant TCRB CDR3 shortening was seen in Type 1 diabetes patients in all four CD4+ subsets. It was among patients, rather than healthy donors, that naive, central memory and Treg TCRB repertoires appeared more similar.

The genes are TRBV9 and TRBJ2-1; the D gene is possibly TRBD1 (5 bases). Sequences were obtained from naive CD4+ T cells from blood. The TCR comes from a man between 18 and 29 years old with type 1 diabetes. DNA for the CDR3: TGTGCCAGGGGGCCGTGGCAGCAGTTCTTC. Translation: CARGPWQQFF.